This is a list of T cell receptor beta chains from one sample in a study of shared clonotypes between healthy human individuals. TCRdb's table, derived via immunoSEQ multiplex PCR, lists solely in-frame clones and lacks some. The data hold 1.4 million or so clones, with around 98.5% observed a single time. The sample comprised naive CD4+ T cells sorted from blood. The receptors derive from a man younger than 45 in good health. Both conserved end residues are trimmed from each CDR3. Size tells how often a clone was seen (once, few, many) or the class of an expanded clone, and some rows leave it out.

TRBV18	NA	ASSPTDYEQY
TRBV18	NA	ASSADDGPNTEAF
TRBV29-1	NA	SVAWGIGNIQY
TRBV5-4	once	ASSLNRGGTEAF
TRBV7-9	once	ASSLAGLAEYNEQF
TRBV29-1	NA	SGRTSGSYNEQF
TRBV10-1	NA	ASSRDRGTEAF
TRBV29-1	NA	SAGSRDITGELF
TRBV19	NA	ASSIAKGQGSYEQY
TRBV7-9	NA	ASSLRELRHEQY
TRBV5-4	NA	ASSPRDRVSDTQY
TRBV6-5	NA	ASSYSFSWGRNEQF
TRBV5-1	NA	ASSLQGGYEKLF
TRBV4-3	NA	ASSQGVAGVSEQY
TRBV7-8	NA	ASSLDRKKLF
TRBV7-9	NA	ASSLPGTWGNEQF
TRBV28	NA	ASSLSGKNTEAF
TRBV30	NA	AWGNPPGQLNQPQH
TRBV5-6	once	ASSLGGMSYEQY
TRBV5-1	NA	ASSVSGAKNIQY
TRBV10-3	NA	AITLAGSYNEQF
TRBV7-8	NA	ASSFGQGFTYEQY
TRBV19	NA	ASSSTSGTYEQY
TRBV7-2	NA	ASSSATGGGPYEQY
TRBV6-5	NA	ASSYSSLLGEQF
TRBV12-5	NA	ASGSGGRADEQF
TRBV7-2	NA	ASSLVPGDHNEQF
TRBV28	NA	ASGLAGSYYEQY
TRBV15	NA	ATSTGLAEQY